These 24 T cell receptor beta chains share one sample of origin, sequenced in a study of Ad26.COV2.S vaccination and SARS-CoV-2 variants. Treatment here: 15 to 20 received Ad26.COV2.S at low or high dose, single or two shots; about 5 received placebo; per-sample allocation not given. Specimen acquisition occurred on day 63 following the initial vaccine or placebo injection. The table came from immunoSEQ multiplex PCR; TCRdb's copy has only in-frame clones and leaves some out. This table holds more than 300,000 clones, around 85% found once. This specimen was peripheral blood, taken in a trial of Ad26.COV2.S vaccine versus placebo. Source of these receptors: a person between 18 and 59 years old who received the Ad26.COV2.S COVID-19 vaccine or a placebo.

This clone was found a few times. The rearrangement links TRBV28 to TRBJ1-5; no reliable D call. CDR3 size: 14 residues. V was trimmed by 2 bases and J by 4 bases, leaving 9 bases between them. Germline V gene data show CDR1 as MDHEN and CDR2 as SYDVKM. CDR3 protein: CASSLPPFNQPQHF. CDR3 in DNA: TGTGCCAGCAGTTTACCCCCCTTTAATCAGCCCCAGCATTTT.

This clone was picked up one time. V gene TRBV2 combines with J gene TRBJ2-7; no reliable D call. The CDR3 spans 12 residues. Per the germline V gene, CDR1 is SNHLY and CDR2 is FYNNEI. V was trimmed by 7 bases and J by 3 bases, leaving 10 bases between them. The CDR3 region has the DNA TGTGCCAGCACGCTGGGGATCTACGAGCAGTACTTC. Translation: CASTLGIYEQYF.

The chain has TRBV5-1 and TRBJ1-2, with TRBD1 matching 8 bases. Germline CDR1 reads SGHRS; CDR2 reads YFSETQ. The junction had 3 bases not matched to a gene; V was cut back by 1 base and J by 4 bases. The CDR3 runs to 14 residues. The CDR3 nucleotides read TGCGCCAGCAGCTTGACGCAGGGGGCCTATGGCTACACCTTC. Protein: CASSLTQGAYGYTF.

The chain recombines TRBV5-1 with TRBJ2-1; D is unresolved. The V end was cut by 4 bases, the J end by 4 bases, with 12 bases between. The CDR3 length is 14 residues. Germline CDR1 and CDR2: SGHRS and YFSETQ. The CDR3 nucleotides read TGCGCCAGCAGCCAAAACCCAGATTACAATGAGCAGTTCTTC. Protein: CASSQNPDYNEQFF.

This chain uses TRBV20-1 with TRBJ1-1; D gene uncertain. The length of the CDR3 is 11 residues. Per germline, CDR1 DFQATT and CDR2 SNEGSKA (reference sequence). V lost 4 bases to trimming and J lost 11 bases, with 14 bases between them. The CDR3 nucleotides read TGCAGTGCTACGTGGAAGGGTGCTGCTTTCTTT. Residues: CSATWKGAAFF.

This chain uses TRBV29-1 with TRBJ2-2; D is ambiguous. This CDR3 contains 13 residues. The germline V gene encodes CDR1 SQVTM and CDR2 ANQGSEA. The V gene lost 4 bases and the J gene lost 2 bases, with 8 bases spanning the gap. In DNA, the CDR3 is TGCAGCGTTGGCAGGATTAACACCGGGGAGCTGTTTTTT. This gives the protein CSVGRINTGELFF.

The V and J genes are TRBV18 and TRBJ1-1; 11 bases align to TRBD1. V shed 6 bases, J shed 10 bases, and the junction held 16 bases outside the gene matches. Germline V gene data show CDR1 as KGHSH and CDR2 as LQKENI. This CDR3 has 16 residues. The CDR3 DNA sequence: TGTGCCAGCTCGCTCACAGAGCCGGGACAGGGGGTTAGAGCTTTCTTT. Its protein product is CASSLTEPGQGVRAFF.

This rearrangement joins TRBV6-1 to TRBJ1-6; D is perhaps TRBD1 (5 bases). CDR3 length equals 16 residues. Per germline, CDR1 MNHNS and CDR2 SASEGT. The V and J ends lost 1 base and 4 bases respectively, with 11 bases between them. For the CDR3, the DNA is TGTGCCAGCAGTGAAGTCGCCGGGGGGTATAATTCACCCCTCCACTTT. Its protein is CASSEVAGGYNSPLHF.

The chain is built from TRBV7-9 and TRBJ1-1; a weak D match, TRBD1 (5 bases). The CDR3 extends over 16 amino acids. Germline assignment: CDR1 SEHNR and CDR2 FQNEAQ (reference sequence). The V and J ends lost 5 bases and 0 bases respectively, with 16 bases between them. The CDR3 sequence is CASSPPVQGMNTEAFF. CDR3 DNA sequence: TGTGCCAGCAGCCCCCCCGTCCAGGGCATGAACACTGAAGCTTTCTTT.

The genes are TRBV15 and TRBJ1-1, with D unresolved. This CDR3 contains 15 residues. Trimming pared 2 bases from V and 6 bases from J, leaving 16 bases between. CDR1 LNHNV and CDR2 YYDKDF come from the germline V gene (reference sequence). CDR3 in amino acids: CATSRWLAAASEAFF. The CDR3, as DNA: TGTGCCACCAGCAGATGGTTGGCGGCCGCCTCTGAAGCTTTCTTT.

The rearrangement links TRBV3-1 (or the pseudogene TRBV3-2) to TRBJ2-1; the D is unclear. V shed 8 bases and J shed 5 bases, with 13 bases lying between them. Germline CDR1 and CDR2: LGHDT and YNNKEL (reference sequence). The CDR3 sequence is 13 residues long. DNA for the CDR3: TGTGCCAGCGCCGGAATAGCCGACAATGAGCAGTTCTTC. This gives the protein CASAGIADNEQFF.

The chain carries TRBV28 and TRBJ1-2; the D gene is possibly TRBD1 (6 bases). This CDR3 contains 12 residues. The V end was cut by 6 bases, the J end by 7 bases, with 12 bases between. Germline V CDR1 and CDR2: MDHEN, SYDVKM. The CDR3 sequence is CASRTGLGGYTF. In DNA, the CDR3 is TGTGCCAGCAGAACAGGGTTAGGTGGCTACACCTTC.

The chain joins TRBV27 to TRBJ1-5, with D uncertain. Trimming left V 4 bases short and J 7 bases short, with 8 bases between. Germline lookup yields CDR1 MNHEY and CDR2 SMNVEV (reference sequence). The CDR3 contains 12 residues. CDR3 region: CASSSGMQPQHF. CDR3 in DNA: TGTGCCAGCAGTTCGGGTATGCAGCCCCAGCATTTT.

This rearrangement joins TRBV7-9 to TRBJ2-1; D gene ambiguous. This CDR3 contains 15 residues. The germline V gene has CDR1 SEHNR and CDR2 FQNEAQ (reference sequence). Trimming removed 3 bases at V and 6 bases at J, with 15 bases between. Written as DNA, the CDR3 is TGTGCCAGCAGCTTCCTCGTAGGTACGGGCAATGAGCAGTTCTTC. Translating gives CASSFLVGTGNEQFF. Supplemented by reference TRBV7-9 and TRBJ2-1, the full variable domain reads DTGVSQNPRHKITKRGQNVTFRCDPISEHNRLYWYRQTLGQGPEFLTYFQNEAQLEKSRLLSDRFSAERPKGSFSTLEIQRTEQGDSAMYLCASSFLVGTGNEQFFGPGTRLTVL.

The chain carries TRBV5-6 and TRBJ2-7, with unresolved D. Germline CDR1 is SGHDT and CDR2 is YYEEEE. Trimming removed 1 base at V and 1 base at J, with 12 bases between. The CDR3 spans 15 residues. DNA for the CDR3: TGTGCCAGCAGCTTGCCAACGGCTGAATCCTACGAGCAGTACTTC. Translation gives CASSLPTAESYEQYF.

The gene calls are TRBV5-1 and TRBJ2-1; no clear D gene. Germline CDR1 SGHRS, CDR2 YFSETQ. The CDR3 contains 12 residues. The ends were cut back, 3 bases at V and 6 bases at J, with 7 bases in the middle. The CDR3 region is CASSSDVNEQFF. The CDR3 DNA follows: TGCGCCAGCAGCTCCGATGTCAATGAGCAGTTCTTC.

The chain combines TRBV5-1 with TRBJ2-5; D not resolved. The V end lost 4 bases, the J end lost 0 bases, and 10 bases lay between the germline ends. Germline V gives CDR1 SGHRS, CDR2 YFSETQ. The CDR3 length is 14 residues. In nucleotides, the CDR3 is TGCGCCAGCAGCCGCTATCGGAACCAAGAGACCCAGTACTTC. Protein sequence: CASSRYRNQETQYF. Full variable domain (rest looked up from reference TRBV5-1 and TRBJ2-5): KAGVTQTPRYLIKTRGQQVTLSCSPISGHRSVSWYQQTPGQGLQFLFEYFSETQRNKGNFPGRFSGRQFSNSRSEMNVSTLELGDSALYLCASSRYRNQETQYFGPGTRLLVL.

The J gene is TRBJ1-3, the V gene TRBV7-6; 8 bases are shared with TRBD1. Germline-derived CDR1 and CDR2 are SGHVS and FNYEAQ. The CDR3 totals 15 residues. With V trimmed by 3 bases and J by 2 bases, 3 bases remained unmatched. The CDR3 region has the DNA TGTGCCAGCAGCTTTGAACAGGGGGCTGGAAACACCATATATTTT. It yields the protein CASSFEQGAGNTIYF. The complete variable domain, with remaining parts taken from reference TRBV7-6 and TRBJ1-3, reads GAGVSQSPRYKVTKRGQDVALRCDPISGHVSLYWYRQALGQGPEFLTYFNYEAQQDKSGLPNDRFSAERPEGSISTLTIQRTEQRDSAMYRCASSFEQGAGNTIYFGEGSWLTVV.

The table lists this clone with a few counts. Other DNA sequences in this sample translate to the same CDR3. The gene calls are TRBV2 and TRBJ1-1; tentative D call: TRBD1 (5 bases). Germline V CDR1 and CDR2: SNHLY, FYNNEI. The CDR3 spans 13 residues. V dropped 5 bases and J dropped 1 base, with 8 bases sitting between them. For the CDR3, the DNA is TGTGCCAGCAGTATTCAGGGGAACACTGAAGCTTTCTTT. Translation gives CASSIQGNTEAFF.

This clone was seen many times. The chain joins TRBV3-1 (or the pseudogene TRBV3-2) to TRBJ1-1; TRBD1 aligns across 9 bases. This CDR3 region has 14 residues. From germline, CDR1 is LGHDT and CDR2 YNNKEL (reference sequence). J was trimmed by 1 base and V by 7 bases; bases with no gene match: 4. Written as DNA, the CDR3 is TGTGCCAGCACCACAGGGGGCCGGAACACTGAAGCTTTCTTT. Translation gives CASTTGGRNTEAFF.

This chain links TRBV9 with TRBJ2-7; 10 bases align to TRBD2. The junction had 11 bases not matched to a gene; V was cut back by 0 bases and J by 5 bases. This CDR3 region has 17 residues. Germline V gene sequence: CDR1 SGDLS, CDR2 YYNGEE. CDR3 sequence reads: CASSVGPLLAGAHEQYF. In DNA form, the CDR3 reads TGTGCCAGCAGCGTAGGACCCCTGCTAGCGGGGGCCCACGAGCAGTACTTC.

The V gene is TRBV2, the J gene TRBJ1-6, with D maybe TRBD1 (5 bases). This CDR3 has 14 amino acids. V lost 4 bases, J lost 5 bases, and 9 bases lay in between. Germline lookup yields CDR1 SNHLY and CDR2 FYNNEI. The CDR3 nucleotides are TGTGCCAGCAGTGTGGCGACAGATAATTCACCCCTCCACTTT. It codes for CASSVATDNSPLHF.

The chain is built from TRBV24-1 and TRBJ1-2, with TRBD1 as a possible D gene (5 bases). CDR1 and CDR2 from the germline V gene are KGHDR and SFDVKD. This CDR3 has 14 amino acids. V lost 4 bases to trimming and J lost 5 bases, with 13 bases between them. This CDR3 reads CATSDSLGGYGYTF. In DNA, the CDR3 is TGTGCCACCAGTGACTCCCTTGGGGGGTATGGCTACACCTTC.

The chain carries TRBV27 and TRBJ2-5; 7 bases agree with TRBD1. With 4 bases clipped from V and 5 bases from J, the junction kept 10 bases outside the gene matches. Germline assignment: CDR1 MNHEY and CDR2 SMNVEV (reference sequence). This CDR3 spans 15 amino acids. The CDR3, as DNA: TGTGCCAGCAGTTACCCCTCCCCCAGGGGGGAGACCCAGTACTTC. Protein product: CASSYPSPRGETQYF.